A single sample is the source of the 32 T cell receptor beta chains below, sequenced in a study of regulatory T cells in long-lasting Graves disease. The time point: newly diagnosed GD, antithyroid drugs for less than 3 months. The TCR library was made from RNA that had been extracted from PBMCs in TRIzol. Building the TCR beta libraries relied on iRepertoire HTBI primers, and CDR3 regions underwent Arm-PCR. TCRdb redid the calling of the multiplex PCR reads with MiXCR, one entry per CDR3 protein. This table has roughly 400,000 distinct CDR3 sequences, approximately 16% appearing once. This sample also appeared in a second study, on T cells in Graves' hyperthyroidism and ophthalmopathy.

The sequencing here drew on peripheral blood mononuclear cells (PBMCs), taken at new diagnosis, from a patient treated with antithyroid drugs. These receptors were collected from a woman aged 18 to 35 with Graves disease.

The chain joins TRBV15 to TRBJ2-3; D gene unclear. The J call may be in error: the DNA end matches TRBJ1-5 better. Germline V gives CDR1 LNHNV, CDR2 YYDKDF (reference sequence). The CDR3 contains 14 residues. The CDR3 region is CATARVAGVDTQHF. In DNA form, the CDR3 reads TGTGCCACCGCCCGGGTAGCGGGAGTAGATACGCAGCATTTT.

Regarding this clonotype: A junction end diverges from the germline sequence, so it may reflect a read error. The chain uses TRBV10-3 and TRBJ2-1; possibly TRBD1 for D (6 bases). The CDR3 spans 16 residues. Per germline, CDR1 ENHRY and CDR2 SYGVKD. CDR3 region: CAISESLGTTKCTKLF. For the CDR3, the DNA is TGTGCCATCAGTGAGTCGTTAGGGACAACCAAGTGCACAAAGCTCTTC.

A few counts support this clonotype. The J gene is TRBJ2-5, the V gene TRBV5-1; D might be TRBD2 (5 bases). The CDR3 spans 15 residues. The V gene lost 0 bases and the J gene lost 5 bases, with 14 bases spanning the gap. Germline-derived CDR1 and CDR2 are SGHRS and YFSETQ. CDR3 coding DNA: TGCGCCAGCAGCTTGGAAGGGAGTCTAGTGGAGACCCAGTACTTC. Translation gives CASSLEGSLVETQYF.

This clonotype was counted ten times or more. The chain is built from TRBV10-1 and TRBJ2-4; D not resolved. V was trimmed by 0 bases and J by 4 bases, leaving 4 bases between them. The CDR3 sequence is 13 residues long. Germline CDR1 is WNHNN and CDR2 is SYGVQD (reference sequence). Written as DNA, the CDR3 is TGCGCCAGCAGTGAGTCAGGAAAAAACATTCAGTACTTC. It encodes CASSESGKNIQYF.

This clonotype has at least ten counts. For the CDR3, the DNA is TGCAGTGCCCCGAAAAGCGGGGGACTAGCGGGAGACGGGCAGTTCTTC. It translates to CSAPKSGGLAGDGQFF. V and J are TRBV20-1 and TRBJ2-1; TRBD2 aligns across 14 bases. The V gene end was trimmed by 6 bases and the J gene end by 12 bases; junction bases not matched to a gene: 16. The CDR3 is 16 residues long. CDR1 and CDR2 (germline): DFQATT, SNEGSKA (reference sequence).

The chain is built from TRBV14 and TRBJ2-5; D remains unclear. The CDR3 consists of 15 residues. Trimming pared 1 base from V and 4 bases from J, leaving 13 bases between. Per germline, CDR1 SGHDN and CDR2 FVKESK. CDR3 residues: CASSQVVGLGETQYF. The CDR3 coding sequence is TGTGCCAGCAGCCAAGTGGTCGGTCTGGGAGAGACCCAGTACTTC. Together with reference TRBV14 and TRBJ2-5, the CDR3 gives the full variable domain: EAGVTQFPSHSVIEKGQTVTLRCDPISGHDNLYWYRRVMGKEIKFLLHFVKESKQDESGMPNNRFLAERTGGTYSTLKVQPAELEDSGVYFCASSQVVGLGETQYFGPGTRLLVL.

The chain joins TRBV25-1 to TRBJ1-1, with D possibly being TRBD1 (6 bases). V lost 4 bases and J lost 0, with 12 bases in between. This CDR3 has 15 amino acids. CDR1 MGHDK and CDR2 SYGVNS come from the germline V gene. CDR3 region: CASSAPDRLNTEAFF. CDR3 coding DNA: TGTGCCAGCAGTGCCCCGGACAGATTGAACACTGAAGCTTTCTTT.

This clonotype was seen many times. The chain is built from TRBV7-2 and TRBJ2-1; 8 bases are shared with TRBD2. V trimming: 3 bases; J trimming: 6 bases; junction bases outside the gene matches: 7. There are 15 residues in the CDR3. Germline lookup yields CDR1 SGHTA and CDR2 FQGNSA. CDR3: CASSLTSDASNEQFF. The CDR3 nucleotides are TGTGCCAGCAGCTTGACTAGCGACGCATCCAATGAGCAGTTCTTC.

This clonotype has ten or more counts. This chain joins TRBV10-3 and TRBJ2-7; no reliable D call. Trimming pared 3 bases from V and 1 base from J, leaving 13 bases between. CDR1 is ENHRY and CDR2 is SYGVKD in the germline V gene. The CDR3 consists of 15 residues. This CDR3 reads CAISDGPPASYEQYF. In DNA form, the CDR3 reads TGTGCCATCAGTGATGGGCCCCCTGCTTCCTACGAGCAGTACTTC.

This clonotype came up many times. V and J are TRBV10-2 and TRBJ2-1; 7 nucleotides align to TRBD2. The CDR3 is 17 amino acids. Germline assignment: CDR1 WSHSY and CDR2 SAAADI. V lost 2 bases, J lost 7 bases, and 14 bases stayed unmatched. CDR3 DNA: TGCGCCAGCAGTGAGATTAAAATGGGGAGGGCCGCAAATGAGCAGTTCTTC. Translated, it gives CASSEIKMGRAANEQFF.

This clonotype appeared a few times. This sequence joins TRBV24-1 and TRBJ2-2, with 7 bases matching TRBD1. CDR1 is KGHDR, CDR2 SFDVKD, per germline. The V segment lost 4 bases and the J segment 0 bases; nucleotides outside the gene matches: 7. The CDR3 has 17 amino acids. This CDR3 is CATSDRRQGPNTGELFF. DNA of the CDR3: TGTGCCACCAGTGACCGTAGACAGGGCCCGAACACCGGGGAGCTGTTTTTT.

CDR3 in DNA: TGTGCCAGCAGCTGGTCCCAGGGGTTTGGTAATGAAAAACTGTTTTTT. This translates into CASSWSQGFGNEKLFF. The J gene is TRBJ1-4, the V gene TRBV5-4; TRBD1 is a possible D gene (6 bases). Trimming took off 3 bases at V and 4 bases at J, with 16 bases between the two ends. CDR3 size: 16 residues. CDR1 and CDR2 from the germline V gene are SGHNT and YYREEE (reference sequence).

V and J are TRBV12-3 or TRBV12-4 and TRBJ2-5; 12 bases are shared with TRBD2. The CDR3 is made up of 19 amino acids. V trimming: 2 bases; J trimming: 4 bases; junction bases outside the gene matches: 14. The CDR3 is CASSLKKKTSGSFLETQYF. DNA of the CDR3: TGTGCCAGCAGTTTAAAAAAGAAGACTAGCGGGAGTTTCTTAGAGACCCAGTACTTC.

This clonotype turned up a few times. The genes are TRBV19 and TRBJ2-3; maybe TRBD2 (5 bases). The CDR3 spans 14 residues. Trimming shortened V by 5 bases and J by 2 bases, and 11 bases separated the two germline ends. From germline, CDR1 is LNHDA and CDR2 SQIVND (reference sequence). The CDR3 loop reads CASSEADFTDTQYF. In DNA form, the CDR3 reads TGTGCCAGTAGTGAGGCGGACTTCACAGATACGCAGTATTTT.

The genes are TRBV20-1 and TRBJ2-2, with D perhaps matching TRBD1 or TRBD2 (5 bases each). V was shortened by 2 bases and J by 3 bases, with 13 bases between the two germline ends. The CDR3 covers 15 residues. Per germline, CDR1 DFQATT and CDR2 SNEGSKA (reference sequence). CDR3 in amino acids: CSARPSGTHTGELFF. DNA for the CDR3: TGCAGTGCTAGACCCTCCGGGACCCACACCGGGGAGCTGTTTTTT.

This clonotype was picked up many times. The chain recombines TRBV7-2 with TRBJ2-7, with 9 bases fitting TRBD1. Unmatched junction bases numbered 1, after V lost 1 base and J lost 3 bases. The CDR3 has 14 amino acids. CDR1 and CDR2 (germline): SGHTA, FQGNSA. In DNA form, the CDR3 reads TGTGCCAGCAGCTTAGAGGGACAGGGCTACGAGCAGTACTTC. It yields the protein CASSLEGQGYEQYF.

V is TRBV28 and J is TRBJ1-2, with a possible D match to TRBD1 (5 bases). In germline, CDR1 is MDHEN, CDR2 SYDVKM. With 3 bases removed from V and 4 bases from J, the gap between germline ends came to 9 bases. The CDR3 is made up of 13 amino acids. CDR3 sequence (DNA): TGTGCCAGCAGTTTTTCGGGGGTCTATGGCTACACCTTC. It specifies CASSFSGVYGYTF.

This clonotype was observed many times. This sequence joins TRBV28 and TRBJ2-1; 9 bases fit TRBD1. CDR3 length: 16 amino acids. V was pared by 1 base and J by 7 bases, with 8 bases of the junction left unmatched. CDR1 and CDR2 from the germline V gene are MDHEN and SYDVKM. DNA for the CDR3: TGTGCCAGCAGTTTATCCCGGACAGGGGCTCTAAATGAGCAGTTCTTC. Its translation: CASSLSRTGALNEQFF.

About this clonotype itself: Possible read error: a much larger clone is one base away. The DNA of the CDR3 is TGTGCCAGCACATTTCTAGTGGGTGAGCAGTTCTTC. Translation gives CASTFLVGEQFF. The chain links TRBV11-3 to TRBJ2-1; unclear D gene. The CDR3 covers 12 residues. CDR1 SGHNT and CDR2 YENEEA come from the germline V gene. V was shortened by 7 bases and J by 9 bases, with 13 bases between the two germline ends.

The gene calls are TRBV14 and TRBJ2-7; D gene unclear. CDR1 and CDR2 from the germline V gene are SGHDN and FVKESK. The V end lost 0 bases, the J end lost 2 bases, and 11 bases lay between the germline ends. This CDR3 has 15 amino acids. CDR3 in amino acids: CASSQERRLAYEQYF. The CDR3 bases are TGTGCCAGCAGCCAAGAGAGGCGACTGGCCTACGAGCAGTACTTC.

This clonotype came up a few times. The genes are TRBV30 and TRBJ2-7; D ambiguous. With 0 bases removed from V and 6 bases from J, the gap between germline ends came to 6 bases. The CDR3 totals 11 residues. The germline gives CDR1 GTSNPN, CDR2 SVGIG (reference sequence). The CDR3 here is CAWSVRVEQYF. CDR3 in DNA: TGTGCCTGGAGTGTAAGGGTCGAGCAGTACTTC.

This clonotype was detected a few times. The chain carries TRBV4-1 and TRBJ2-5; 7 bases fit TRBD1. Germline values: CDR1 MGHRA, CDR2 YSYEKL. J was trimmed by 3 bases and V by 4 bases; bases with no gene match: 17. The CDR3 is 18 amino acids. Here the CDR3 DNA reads TGCGCCAGCAGCCGAAACCGGGACAGCCTTATAGAAAAAGAGACCCAGTACTTC. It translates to CASSRNRDSLIEKETQYF.

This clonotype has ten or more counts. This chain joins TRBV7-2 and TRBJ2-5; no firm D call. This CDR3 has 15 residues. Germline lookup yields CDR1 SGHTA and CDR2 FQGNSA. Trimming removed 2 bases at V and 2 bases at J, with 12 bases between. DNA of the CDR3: TGTGCCAGCAGCTTACATTTAGGGTATCAAGAGACCCAGTACTTC. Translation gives CASSLHLGYQETQYF.

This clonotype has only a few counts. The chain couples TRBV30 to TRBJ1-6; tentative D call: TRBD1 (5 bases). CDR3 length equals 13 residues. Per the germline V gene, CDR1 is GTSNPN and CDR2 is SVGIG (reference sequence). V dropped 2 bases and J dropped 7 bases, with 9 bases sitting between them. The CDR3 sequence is CAWSLTENSPLHF. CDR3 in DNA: TGTGCCTGGAGTTTGACAGAAAATTCACCCCTCCACTTT. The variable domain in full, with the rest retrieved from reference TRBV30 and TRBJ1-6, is SQTIHQWPATLVQPVGSPLSLECTVEGTSNPNLYWYRQAAGRGLQLLFYSVGIGQISSEVPQNLSASRPQDRQFILSSKKLLLSDSGFYLCAWSLTENSPLHFGNGTRLTVT.

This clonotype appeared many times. The CDR3 coding sequence is TGTGCCAGCAGCTTGTACGGGAGGGCGGAGACCCAGTACTTC. Residues: CASSLYGRAETQYF. V usage is TRBV11-1 and J usage is TRBJ2-5, with 8 bases identical to TRBD2. CDR3 size: 14 residues. The V and J ends lost 3 bases and 5 bases, in that order; junction bases with no gene match: 5. Per germline, CDR1 SGHAT and CDR2 FQDESV (reference sequence).

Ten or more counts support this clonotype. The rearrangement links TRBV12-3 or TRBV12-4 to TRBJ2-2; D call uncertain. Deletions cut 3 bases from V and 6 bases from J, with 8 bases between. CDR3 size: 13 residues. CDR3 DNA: TGTGCCAGCAGTTTCCGAGTACCCGGGGAGCTGTTTTTT. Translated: CASSFRVPGELFF.

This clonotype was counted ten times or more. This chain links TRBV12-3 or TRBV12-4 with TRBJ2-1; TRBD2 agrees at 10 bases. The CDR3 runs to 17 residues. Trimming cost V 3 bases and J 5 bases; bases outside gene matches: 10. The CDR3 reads CASSFRQGLAGDNEQFF. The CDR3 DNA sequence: TGTGCCAGCAGTTTTCGGCAGGGGCTAGCGGGAGACAATGAGCAGTTCTTC.

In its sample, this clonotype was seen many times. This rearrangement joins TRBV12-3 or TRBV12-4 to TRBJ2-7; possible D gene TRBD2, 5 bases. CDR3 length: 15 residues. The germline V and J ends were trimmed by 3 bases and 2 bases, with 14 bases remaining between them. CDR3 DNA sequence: TGTGCCAGCAGTTTCCTTCCAGACGGGACCTACGAGCAGTACTTC. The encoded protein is CASSFLPDGTYEQYF.

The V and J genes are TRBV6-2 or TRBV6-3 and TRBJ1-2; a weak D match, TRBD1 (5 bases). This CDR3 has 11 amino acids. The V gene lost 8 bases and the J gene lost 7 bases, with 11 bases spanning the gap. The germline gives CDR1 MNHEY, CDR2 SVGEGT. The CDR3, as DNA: TGTGCCAGCTCCCGGGGGGGTGGCTACACCTTC. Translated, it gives CASSRGGGYTF.

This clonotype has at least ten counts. The CDR3 spells CSARVGGPNTGELFF. The CDR3 nucleotides read TGCAGTGCTAGGGTTGGCGGACCGAACACCGGGGAGCTGTTTTTT. The chain uses TRBV20-1 and TRBJ2-2, with unresolved D. Trimming removed 3 bases at V and 0 bases at J, with 11 bases between. CDR1 and CDR2 (germline): DFQATT, SNEGSKA (reference sequence). CDR3 size: 15 residues.

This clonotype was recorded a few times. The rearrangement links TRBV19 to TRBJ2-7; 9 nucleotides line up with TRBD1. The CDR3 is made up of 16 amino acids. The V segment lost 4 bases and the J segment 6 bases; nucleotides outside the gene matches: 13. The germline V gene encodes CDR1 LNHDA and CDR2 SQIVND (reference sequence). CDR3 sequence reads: CASSTTGGLSRSEQYF. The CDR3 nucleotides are TGTGCCAGTAGTACTACAGGGGGCTTATCTAGGAGCGAGCAGTACTTC.

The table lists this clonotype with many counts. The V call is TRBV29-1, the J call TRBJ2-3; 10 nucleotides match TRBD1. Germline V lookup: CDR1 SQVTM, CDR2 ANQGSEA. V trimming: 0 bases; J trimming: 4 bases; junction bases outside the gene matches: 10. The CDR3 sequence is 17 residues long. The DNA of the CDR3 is TGCAGCGTTGAAGATCCGGGACAGGGGAAGGTGGCAGATACGCAGTATTTT. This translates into CSVEDPGQGKVADTQYF.